This T cell receptor beta chain was obtained from a study of a mutant IDH1 vaccine in newly diagnosed glioma. Study in general: Either 4-6 weeks after radiotherapy alone or alongside temozolomide, vaccination was begun. It was radiotherapy, temozolomide, or both that patients received previously, with most receiving both.

Time point here: week 47, end of study. Topical imiquimod was applied with each vaccine dose, which held 300 ug of mutant IDH1 20-mer peptide. Across weeks 1, 3, 5, 7, 11, 15, 19 and 23, patients received a vaccination each time, eight in all. V was clipped by 2 bases and J by 2 bases; unmatched bases: 2. Germline V CDR1 and CDR2: PRHDT, FYEKMQ (reference sequence). The CDR3 sequence is 14 residues long. A remark on this clone: Its specificity is not known.

Using immunoSEQ multiplex PCR, the repertoire was profiled, and TCRdb retains in-frame clones only, with some absent. Of tens of thousands of clones listed, roughly 83% were seen once; the top ten hold roughly 4.3%. The chain couples TRBV13 to TRBJ2-5; TRBD2 matches 7 bases. This clonotype was sampled from a woman aged 30 to 39 with glioma. Some clones in this sample may be carry-over from other donors' samples. This specimen consisted of PBMCs, obtained from a glioma patient whose treatment included an IDH1 peptide vaccine. CDR3 residues: CASSLRGGQETQYF. CDR3 nucleotide sequence: TGTGCCAGCAGCTTACGGGGAGGGCAAGAGACCCAGTACTTC.